What follows is one T cell receptor (beta chain) and its context. The data belong to a study of cytomegalovirus exposure and HLA in healthy donors. Whole-study context: About 83 million unique TCRs from HLA-typed donors made up an early data release.

13 Jbeta primers and 60 Vbeta primers were used for the PCR. TCRdb's table, derived via immunoSEQ multiplex PCR, lists solely in-frame clones and lacks some. The repertoire has roughly 200,000 clones, roughly 73% of them found once; the top ten carry 2% to 2.5%. What was sequenced was PBMCs. This TCR derives from a woman aged 30 to 39 in good health and CMV-seropositive.

CDR3 region: CASSSSPGELFF. CDR3 sequence (DNA): TGTGCCAGCAGCTCAAGCCCCGGGGAGCTGTTTTTT. V gene TRBV27 combines with J gene TRBJ2-2; no clear D. V lost 6 bases and J 6 bases, leaving 8 bases between the germline ends. This CDR3 has 12 amino acids. The germline V gene has CDR1 MNHEY and CDR2 SMNVEV (reference sequence).